Sequencing of this T cell receptor beta chain was carried out in a study of blood T cell repertoires in COVID-19. Libraries were prepared by immunoSEQ multiplex PCR; TCRdb keeps only in-frame clonotypes and omits some of them. The repertoire holds under 130,000 clones, with approximately 92% as singletons. Per germline, CDR1 SNHLY and CDR2 FYNNEI. The CDR3 totals 15 residues. J gave up 2 bases and V 4 bases, and 5 bases lay outside the gene matches. This receptor was taken from an elderly woman with acute or convalescent COVID-19. Sequencing was carried out using peripheral blood. The V call is TRBV2, the J call TRBJ2-3; 8 bases are shared with TRBD2. The CDR3 loop is CASSVFSGVTDTQYF. The CDR3 DNA sequence: TGTGCCAGCAGTGTGTTTAGCGGGGTCACAGATACGCAGTATTTT.